The 4 T cell receptor beta chains below all came from one sample that was sequenced in a study of blood T cell repertoires in COVID-19. The data were produced by immunoSEQ multiplex PCR, yet TCRdb's version contains in-frame clones alone and is incomplete. The sample has roughly 230,000 clones, approximately 86% seen once. Sequenced input: peripheral blood. The source of these receptors is a woman aged 60 to 75 with active or convalescent COVID-19.

CDR3 in DNA: TGCGCCAGCAGCCAGAACAGCTTGCACCCCTACGAGCAGTACTTC. This codes for CASSQNSLHPYEQYF. The V call is TRBV4-1, the J call TRBJ2-7; D unresolved. The length of the CDR3 is 15 residues. In germline, CDR1 is MGHRA, CDR2 YSYEKL. The V end was cut by 3 bases, the J end by 2 bases, with 14 bases between.

This chain connects TRBV10-1 to TRBJ2-1; no clear D gene. The CDR3 is made up of 13 amino acids. The V gene lost 2 bases and the J gene lost 9 bases, with 11 bases spanning the gap. Germline CDR1 is WNHNN and CDR2 is SYGVQD (reference sequence). The CDR3 reads CASSEVRVGEQFF. CDR3 in DNA: TGCGCCAGCAGTGAGGTCCGGGTAGGTGAGCAGTTCTTC.

The genes are TRBV19 and TRBJ2-1, with 13 positions matching TRBD2. The CDR3 runs 18 residues. Germline CDR1 and CDR2: LNHDA and SQIVND (reference sequence). The ends lost 5 bases at V and 2 bases at J; junction bases unmatched: 9. Here the CDR3 DNA reads TGTGCCAGTAGTGGACTAGCGGGAGTGGCCCTAACCTACAATGAGCAGTTCTTC. Amino acids: CASSGLAGVALTYNEQFF.

The chain recombines TRBV7-9 with TRBJ2-7; the D gene is possibly TRBD1 (5 bases). CDR3 size: 14 residues. V dropped 5 bases and J dropped 0 bases, with 11 bases sitting between them. CDR1 is SEHNR and CDR2 is FQNEAQ in the germline V gene (reference sequence). Here the CDR3 DNA reads TGTGCCAGCAGCCCCCCAGGGAACTCCTACGAGCAGTACTTC. Residues: CASSPPGNSYEQYF. The complete variable domain, with remaining parts taken from reference TRBV7-9 and TRBJ2-7, reads DTGVSQNPRHKITKRGQNVTFRCDPISEHNRLYWYRQTLGQGPEFLTYFQNEAQLEKSRLLSDRFSAERPKGSFSTLEIQRTEQGDSAMYLCASSPPGNSYEQYFGPGTRLTVT.